This T cell receptor (beta chain) was captured in a study of beta chain features in type 1 diabetes. Overall study results and limits: Within each of all four CD4+ subsets, Type 1 diabetes patients had TCRB CDR3s that were moderately but significantly shorter.

Expressed TCRB transcripts were sequenced because the isolated RNA had all been reverse transcribed beforehand. The data were produced by immunoSEQ multiplex PCR, yet TCRdb's version contains in-frame clones alone and is incomplete. The repertoire holds 230,000 or so clones, with 16% as singletons. Concerning this clone: The antigen remains undetermined.

The CDR3 sequence is 13 residues long. Per germline, CDR1 GTSNPN and CDR2 SVGIG (reference sequence). J was trimmed by 3 bases and V by 3 bases; bases with no gene match: 2. The gene calls are TRBV30 and TRBJ2-5, with 9 bases matching TRBD1. The TCR sequence derives from a man aged 30 to 45 with type 1 diabetes. Sequenced sample: naive CD4+ T cells from blood. The DNA of the CDR3 is TGTGCCTGGAGCAGGACAGGGGAAGAGACCCAGTACTTC. Translating it yields CAWSRTGEETQYF.